Here is one T cell receptor beta chain with its context. Its antigen is undetermined. Relative to the germline gene, one junction end is altered; a read error may explain this. These data belong to a study of OX40 agonist ivuxolimab in advanced cancers. General study points: On average, CD8+ T cells had more expanded clones than CD4+.

Autoimmune disease history or systemic immunosuppression meant exclusion. The method was immunoSEQ multiplex PCR; TCRdb's version includes in-frame clones alone and lacks a portion of them. The table has about 46,000 clones, approximately 88% seen once. CDR1 and CDR2 from the germline V gene are SGHRS and YFSETQ. CDR3 size: 15 residues. The sequences come from CD4+ or CD8+ T cells sorted from blood, collected in a trial of the OX40 agonist ivuxolimab. This TCR was sampled from an adult with an advanced solid tumor such as melanoma, head and neck, liver or kidney cancer. V gene TRBV5-1 combines with J gene TRBJ2-3, with D possibly TRBD1 on 6 matching bases. In DNA form, the CDR3 reads TGCGCCAGCAGCTTGACAGGGATCGGCACAGGTACGCAGTATTTT. This translates into CASSLTGIGTGTQYF.